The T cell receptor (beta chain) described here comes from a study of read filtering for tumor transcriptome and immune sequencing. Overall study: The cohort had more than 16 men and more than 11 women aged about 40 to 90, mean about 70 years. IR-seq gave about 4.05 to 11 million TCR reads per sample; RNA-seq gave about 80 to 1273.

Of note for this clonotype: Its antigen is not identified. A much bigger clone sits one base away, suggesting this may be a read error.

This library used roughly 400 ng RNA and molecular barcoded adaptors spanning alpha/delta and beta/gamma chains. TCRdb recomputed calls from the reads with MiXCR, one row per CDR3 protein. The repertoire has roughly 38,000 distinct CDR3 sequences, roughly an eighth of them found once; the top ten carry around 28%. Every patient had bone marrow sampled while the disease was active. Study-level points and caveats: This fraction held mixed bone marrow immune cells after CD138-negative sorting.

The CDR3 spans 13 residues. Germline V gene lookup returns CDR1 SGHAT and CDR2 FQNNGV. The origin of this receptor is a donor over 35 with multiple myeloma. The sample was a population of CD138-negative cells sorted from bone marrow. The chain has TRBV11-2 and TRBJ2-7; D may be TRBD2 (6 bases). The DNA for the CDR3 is TGTGCCAGCAGCCGGTCGACGGACTACGAGCAGTGCTTC. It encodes CASSRSTDYEQCF.